The entry below describes one TCR beta chain. What this receptor recognizes is not known. Per-base qualities were not stored, and no clone one base away is much larger. To demonstrate the VDJtools post-analysis software, TCR beta repertoires were profiled from the peripheral blood of 13 young patients with multiple sclerosis. Multiple sclerosis patients were children and adolescents aged about 6 to 17 years. The data are from a study of post-analysis software for immune sequencing data (dated by TCRdb to 2015 to 2017). Notes on the research overall: Relapsing-remitting, secondary progressive and progressive-relapsing multiple sclerosis were recorded as disease courses, and subtype annotation was lacking for some patients. A subset of samples was prepared in parallel using single-end sample barcoding, then pooled and co-amplified after Illumina adapter ligation. The patient repertoires were compared against approximately twelve previously published healthy control repertoires obtained from donors aged roughly 6 to 26 years. Overall study results and their limits: Direct clustering with F measure showed strong co-clustering of samples prepared in the same batch, prompting a batch-effect correction. The control group was slightly older than the multiple sclerosis patient group. Significantly higher frequencies in patients than in controls were found for several TRBV segments, including TRBV5-6, TRBV5-1 and TRBV20-1. Compared with controls, multiple sclerosis patients had significantly lower normalized Chao1 diversity, a finding suggesting substantial peripheral T-cell clonal expansion.

Preparation of the library involved PCR. The sequencer was an Illumina HiSeq 2500. Unique molecular identifiers were incorporated into TCR beta cDNA libraries to reduce PCR and sequencing biases. Some 500,000 cDNA molecules were obtained per 1 to 10 million input T cells, so each molecule approximated one T cell. The patient libraries were prepared and sequenced with the same protocol used for the earlier healthy control dataset. Samples belonging to the same batch were prepared together, multiplexed and sequenced on a shared HiSeq lane. In the authors' own workflow: MIGEC handled the raw barcoded reads, throwing out single-read molecular identifier groups before consensus assembly and CDR3 extraction. VDJtools was used for post-analysis of the clonotype tables, and diversity was normalized by down-sampling every dataset to the size of the smallest sample. To correct batch-related cross-sample contamination, repertoire overlap clustering matched CDR3 amino acid sequences but not nucleotide sequences. Clones were called with MiXCR by TCRdb after fastp trimmed the public reads at Q25, and only in-frame beta chains were retained. Every entry covers one CDR3 protein and lists the most common genes and DNA from its rows. TCRdb's processing, not the authors' own work, is the source of the V and J calls. This sample lists fewer than 550,000 distinct CDR3 sequences; roughly 34% were detected once. The ten biggest clones cover roughly 6% of the sample.

CDR1 and CDR2 were assigned from the germline V gene as MGHRA and YSYEKL. V drops 1 base and J drops 1 base, leaving 10 bases in between. The CDR3 goes from the cysteine to the phenylalanine over 15 residues. Only the CDR3 region is kept as DNA, spanning 45 bases read in frame from base 1. The TCR originated in a girl aged 2-17 years with multiple sclerosis. The chain links TRBV4-1 with TRBJ1-1; TRBD1 is perhaps the D gene, given 6 matching bases. The sequenced sample consisted of blood. This receptor carries the CDR3 CASSQGDTPNTEAFF. In nucleotides, the sequence is TGCGCCAGCAGCCAAGGGGACACTCCGAACACTGAAGCTTTCTTT.